This TCR beta chain was profiled in a study of molecular identifiers for immune sequencing clone quantification. Across the study: In replicates, RNA from roughly 20,000 or 100,000 naive CD8 cells was split five ways, four sequenced.

Naive CD8 sequencing libraries were generated from approximately 20,000 to 980,000 sorted cells, with 10%, 30% or 50% RNA as input. The V and J ends lost 4 bases and 7 bases respectively, with 17 bases between them. The CDR3 consists of 14 residues. The V gene's germline CDR1 is LGHNA and CDR2 YSLEER. This clonotype was seen ten or more times. What it binds is not known. Whole-study results and caveats: Clones that had above 20 RNA copies took up over 99% of effector molecules but under 1% in naive cells.

Bulk libraries came from a prior protocol with listed TCR primers. TCRdb fed the PCR reads into MiXCR, producing one record per CDR3 protein. The table has about half a million distinct CDR3 sequences, roughly 25% seen once. The V and J genes are TRBV4-3 and TRBJ2-7; D uncertain. Sequencing was done on a sample of naive CD8+ T cells from blood, with Jurkat cell RNA spiked in. Subset noted: FACS-sorted CD8+CD4-CCR7+CD45RA+ naive T cells. The sequence derives from a human donor in good health. Some libraries in this study had Jurkat cell RNA spiked in. Written as DNA, the CDR3 is TGCGCCAGCAGCCCCAGACTCGAGCCGCTGGAGCAGTACTTC. This encodes CASSPRLEPLEQYF.